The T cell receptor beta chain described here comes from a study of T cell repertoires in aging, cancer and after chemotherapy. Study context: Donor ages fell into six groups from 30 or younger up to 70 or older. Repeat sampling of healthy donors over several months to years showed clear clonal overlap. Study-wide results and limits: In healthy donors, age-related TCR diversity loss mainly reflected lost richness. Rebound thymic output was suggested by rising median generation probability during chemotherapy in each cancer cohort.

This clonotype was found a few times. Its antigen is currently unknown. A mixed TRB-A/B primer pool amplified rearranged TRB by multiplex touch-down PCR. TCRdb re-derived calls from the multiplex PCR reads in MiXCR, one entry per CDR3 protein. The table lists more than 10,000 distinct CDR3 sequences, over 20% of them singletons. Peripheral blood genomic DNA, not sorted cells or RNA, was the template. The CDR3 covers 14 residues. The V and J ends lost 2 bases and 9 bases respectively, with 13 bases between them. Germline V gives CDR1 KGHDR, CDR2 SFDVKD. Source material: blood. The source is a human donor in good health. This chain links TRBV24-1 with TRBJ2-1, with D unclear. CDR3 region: CATSDSPRTAEQFF. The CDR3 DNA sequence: TGTGCCACCAGTGATTCCCCGCGGACGGCTGAGCAGTTCTTC.